This TCR beta chain is from a study of vaccination and CD4 T cells after COVID-19. Turning to the study itself: Samples were taken after vaccination, a median of roughly 72 days after dose two, with a range of 14 to 241. Study-wide findings and caveats: Convalescent patients' clones that were vaccine-specific were spike mono-reactive in 304 of 307 cases.

This sample's treatment: roughly 11-day PBMC culture with coronavirus spike peptide pools or control peptides (ViraFEST assay). Cultured CD4+ T-cell DNA underwent Oncomine TCR Beta short-read sequencing. TCRdb passed the PCR reads through MiXCR, listing each CDR3 protein once. The top ten hold approximately 10% of the sample, which has about 20,000 distinct CDR3 sequences, roughly 51% seen once. The sample holds a few counts of this clonotype. The antigen remains unidentified. The sequencing input was CD4+ T cells from blood, cultured in vitro. This sequence was found in a human donor who had recovered from COVID-19.

The CDR3 loop reads CASSPGLANTEAFF. The CDR3 bases are TGTGCCAGCAGCCCGGGACTGGCGAACACTGAAGCTTTCTTT. V gene TRBV9 combines with J gene TRBJ1-1; D is perhaps TRBD1 (5 bases). CDR1 SGDLS and CDR2 YYNGEE come from the germline V gene. The CDR3 extends over 14 amino acids. Trimming stripped 4 bases from V and 1 base from J, with 11 bases between. The full variable domain, rest sourced from reference TRBV9 and TRBJ1-1, is DSGVTQTPKHLITATGQRVTLRCSPRSGDLSVYWYQQSLDQGLQFLIQYYNGEERAKGNILERFSAQQFPDLHSELNLSSLELGDSALYFCASSPGLANTEAFFGQGTRLTVV.